These 7 T cell receptor beta chains were all obtained from the same sample, sequenced in a study of T cells in Graves' hyperthyroidism and ophthalmopathy. TCR beta CDR3 region amplification was performed from RNA transcripts. Researchers ran a first-round RT-PCR on the TCR CDR3 using the HTBI primer set. Each CDR3 protein gets one entry after TCRdb re-called the multiplex PCR reads with MiXCR. The repertoire holds 300,000 to 450,000 distinct CDR3 sequences, with 17% as singletons. Source material: blood. These receptors came from a woman younger than 45 with Graves' hyperthyroidism that later progressed to Graves' ophthalmopathy.

In this sample, this clonotype turned up many times. The chain links TRBV6-1 to TRBJ2-1; no clear D. Between the trimmed V and J ends, which lost 1 base and 2 bases, there was a span of 12 bases. CDR3 length: 16 residues. The V gene's germline CDR1 is MNHNS and CDR2 SASEGT. The CDR3 DNA sequence: TGTGCCAGCAGTGAAGAAATAAGCAGACCCTACAATGAGCAGTTCTTC. This gives the protein CASSEEISRPYNEQFF.

This clonotype was seen ten or more times. Here the CDR3 DNA reads TGCAGCGGGGGCGATCCGGGACTTCGGAACACTGAAGCTTTCTTT. As protein: CSGGDPGLRNTEAFF. This chain connects TRBV29-1 to TRBJ1-1, with TRBD1 as a possible D gene (5 bases). Germline V gene data show CDR1 as SQVTM and CDR2 as ANQGSEA. The CDR3 has 15 residues. The V gene lost 7 bases and the J gene lost 1 base, with 19 bases spanning the gap.

The rearrangement joins TRBV20-1 to TRBJ1-5; 9 positions match TRBD1. The J segment lost 5 bases and the V segment lost 3 bases, leaving 8 bases of the junction unmatched. Germline CDR1 reads DFQATT; CDR2 reads SNEGSKA (reference sequence). The CDR3 length is 15 residues. The CDR3 is CSARGRQGVYQPQHF. CDR3 bases: TGCAGTGCTAGGGGTCGACAGGGGGTTTATCAGCCCCAGCATTTT.

This clonotype appeared many times. This chain joins TRBV7-9 and TRBJ2-1, with 7 bases lining up with TRBD2. The trim removed 5 bases at V and 9 bases at J, leaving 4 bases unmatched. CDR3 length: 12 amino acids. Germline lookup yields CDR1 SEHNR and CDR2 FQNEAQ (reference sequence). The CDR3 loop is CASSGGGFEQFF. The CDR3 nucleotides are TGTGCCAGCAGCGGCGGGGGATTTGAGCAGTTCTTC.

Many counts were recorded for this clonotype. This chain joins TRBV12-3 or TRBV12-4 and TRBJ1-4; the D is unclear. This CDR3 has 14 amino acids. V was pared by 3 bases and J by 0 bases, with 5 bases between. CDR3 amino acids: CASSLSATNEKLFF. Here the CDR3 DNA reads TGTGCCAGCAGTTTGTCTGCAACTAATGAAAAACTGTTTTTT.

Notes on this clonotype: A much larger clonotype is one base distant, so this may be a read error. The V gene is TRBV10-3, the J gene TRBJ1-1; the match to TRBD1 covers 10 bases. V dropped 2 bases and J dropped 5; count of bases not matched to a gene: 5. The CDR3 is 15 amino acids. From germline, CDR1 is ENHRY and CDR2 SYGVKD. CDR3 sequence: CAISEGQGVGTEAFF. CDR3 sequence (DNA): TGTGCCATCAGTGAGGGACAGGGGGTAGGGACTGAAGCTTTCTTT.

The sample holds many counts of this clonotype. This chain uses TRBV5-1 with TRBJ1-1, with D perhaps matching TRBD1 (5 bases). The CDR3 contains 16 residues. Trimming took off 0 bases at V and 1 base at J, with 13 bases between the two ends. Germline CDR1 and CDR2: SGHRS and YFSETQ. CDR3 nucleotides: TGCGCCAGCAGCTTGGCGAGGGGCACTAAGAACACTGAAGCTTTCTTT. This encodes CASSLARGTKNTEAFF. The full variable domain, with the rest looked up from reference TRBV5-1 and TRBJ1-1, is KAGVTQTPRYLIKTRGQQVTLSCSPISGHRSVSWYQQTPGQGLQFLFEYFSETQRNKGNFPGRFSGRQFSNSRSEMNVSTLELGDSALYLCASSLARGTKNTEAFFGQGTRLTVV.